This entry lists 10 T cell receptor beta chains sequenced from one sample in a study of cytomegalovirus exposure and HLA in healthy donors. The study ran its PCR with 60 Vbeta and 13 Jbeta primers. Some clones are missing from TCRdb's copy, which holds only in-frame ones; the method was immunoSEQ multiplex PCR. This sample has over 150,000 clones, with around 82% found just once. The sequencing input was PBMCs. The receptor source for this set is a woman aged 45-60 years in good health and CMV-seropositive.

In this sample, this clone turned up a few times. CDR3 in DNA: TGTGCCAGCAGCGTAACAGGGGGCACTAATGAAAAACTGTTTTTT. It codes for CASSVTGGTNEKLFF. The chain is built from TRBV4-2 and TRBJ1-4, with 9 nucleotides matching TRBD1. The CDR3 contains 15 residues. Trimming took 5 bases from V and 2 from J; bases not matched to a gene: 3. Germline CDR1 is LGHNA and CDR2 is YNFKEQ.

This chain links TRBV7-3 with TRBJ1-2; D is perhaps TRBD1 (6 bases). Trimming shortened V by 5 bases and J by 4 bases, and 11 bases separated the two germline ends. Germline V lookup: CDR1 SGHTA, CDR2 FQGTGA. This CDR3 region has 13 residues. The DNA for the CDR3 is TGTGCCAGCAGCAAGGGGGAGACCTATGGCTACACCTTC. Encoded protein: CASSKGETYGYTF.

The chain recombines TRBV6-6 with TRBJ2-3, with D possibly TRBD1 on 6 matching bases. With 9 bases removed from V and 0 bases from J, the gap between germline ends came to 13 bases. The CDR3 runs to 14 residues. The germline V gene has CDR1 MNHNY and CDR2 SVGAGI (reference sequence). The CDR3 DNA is TGTGCCAGGTGGGGACAAATCAGCACAGATACGCAGTATTTT. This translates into CARWGQISTDTQYF.

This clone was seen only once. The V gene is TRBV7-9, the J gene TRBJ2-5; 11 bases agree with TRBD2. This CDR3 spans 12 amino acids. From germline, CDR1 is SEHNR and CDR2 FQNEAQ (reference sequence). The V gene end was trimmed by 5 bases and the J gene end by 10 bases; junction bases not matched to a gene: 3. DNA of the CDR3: TGTGCCAGCAGCCCTAGCGGGGGGCTCCAGTACTTC. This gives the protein CASSPSGGLQYF.

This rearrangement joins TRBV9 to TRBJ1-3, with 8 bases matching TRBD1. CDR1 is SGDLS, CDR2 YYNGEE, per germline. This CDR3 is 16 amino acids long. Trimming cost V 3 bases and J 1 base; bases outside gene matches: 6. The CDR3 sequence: CASSAGQGASGNTIYF. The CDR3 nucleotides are TGTGCCAGCAGCGCCGGACAGGGAGCTTCTGGAAACACCATATATTTT.

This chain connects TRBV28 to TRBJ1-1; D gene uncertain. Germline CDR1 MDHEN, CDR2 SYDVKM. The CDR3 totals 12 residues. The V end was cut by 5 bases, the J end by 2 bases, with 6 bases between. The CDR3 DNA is TGTGCCAGCAGTGGAGGAAACACTGAAGCTTTCTTT. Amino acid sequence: CASSGGNTEAFF.

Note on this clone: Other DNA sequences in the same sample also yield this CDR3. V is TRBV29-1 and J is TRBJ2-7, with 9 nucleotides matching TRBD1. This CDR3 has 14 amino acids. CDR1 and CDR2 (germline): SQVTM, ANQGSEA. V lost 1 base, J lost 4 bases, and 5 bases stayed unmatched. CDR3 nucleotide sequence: TGCAGCGTTGAAGCAGGGACAGGGAAATACGAGCAGTACTTC. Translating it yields CSVEAGTGKYEQYF.

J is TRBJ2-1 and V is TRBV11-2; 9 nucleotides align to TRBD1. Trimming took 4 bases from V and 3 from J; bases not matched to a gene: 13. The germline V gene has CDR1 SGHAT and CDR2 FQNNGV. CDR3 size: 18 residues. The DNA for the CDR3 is TGTGCCAGCAGCTCCCGGGACAGGGAATTCGATTTCTACAATGAGCAGTTCTTC. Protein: CASSSRDREFDFYNEQFF. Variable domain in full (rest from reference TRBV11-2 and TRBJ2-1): EAGVAQSPRYKIIEKRQSVAFWCNPISGHATLYWYQQILGQGPKLLIQFQNNGVVDDSQLPKDRFSAERLKGVDSTLKIQPAKLEDSAVYLCASSSRDREFDFYNEQFFGPGTRLTVL.

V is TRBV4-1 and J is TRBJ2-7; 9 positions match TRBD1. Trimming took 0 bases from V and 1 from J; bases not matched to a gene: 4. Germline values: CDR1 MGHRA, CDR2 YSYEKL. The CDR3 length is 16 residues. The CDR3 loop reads CASSQDRDRVSYEQYF. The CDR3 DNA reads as TGCGCCAGCAGCCAAGATAGGGACAGGGTATCCTACGAGCAGTACTTC.

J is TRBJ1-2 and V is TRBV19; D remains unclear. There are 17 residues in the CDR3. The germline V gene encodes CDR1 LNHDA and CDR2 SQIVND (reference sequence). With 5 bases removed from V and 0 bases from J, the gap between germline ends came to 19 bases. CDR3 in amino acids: CASSPHVRTEANYGYTF. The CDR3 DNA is TGTGCCAGTAGTCCCCACGTCAGGACTGAAGCTAACTATGGCTACACCTTC.